This TCR beta chain was sequenced for a study of molecular identifiers for immune sequencing clone quantification. Study as a whole: In replicates, the authors split RNA from roughly 20,000 or 100,000 naive CD8 cells five ways and sequenced four.

Based on a CD8+CD4-CCR7+CD45RA+ profile, naive CD8 T cells were sorted. TCRdb passed the PCR reads through MiXCR, listing each CDR3 protein once. The sample yields under 350,000 distinct CDR3 sequences, roughly 24% seen once. Per the germline V gene, CDR1 is SGHVS and CDR2 is FNYEAQ. Trimming took 5 bases from V and 2 from J, leaving 8 bases between them. This CDR3 is built from 13 residues. Overall study results and limits: Whereas naive cells kept under 1% of molecules in clones above 20 RNA copies, such clones held over 99% in effectors.

This clonotype was counted ten times or more. Antigen specificity is unknown. The specimen sequenced was naive CD8+ T cells from blood, with Jurkat cell RNA spiked in. Subset meaning: FACS-sorted CD8+CD4-CCR7+CD45RA+ naive T cells. This TCR was recovered from a human donor in good health. Some libraries in this study had Jurkat cell RNA spiked in. The chain uses TRBV7-6 and TRBJ2-3; D might be TRBD2 (6 bases). The DNA for the CDR3 is TGTGCCAGCAGCCGGGACTTCACAGATACGCAGTATTTT. Translation gives CASSRDFTDTQYF.